What follows describes a single T cell receptor beta chain. Clinical histories supplied by participants themselves formed the basis of cohort assignment. This CDR3 region has 17 residues. This record belongs to a study of blood T cell repertoires in COVID-19. Study background: Each recovered donor of Cohort 3 presented with two negative PCRs, clearance, or symptom resolution.

Per the original methods: Estimation of nucleated cell counts relied on the amplification of reference gene primers. The data were produced by immunoSEQ multiplex PCR, yet TCRdb's version contains in-frame clones alone and is incomplete. The DNA gave D and trimming, while V, J and clone size come from that table. The sample comprises about 400,000 clones, over 75% of which are singletons, and around 2% rests with the top ten. The receptor comes from a man aged 35 to 55 in a cohort exposed to, infected with or recovered from COVID-19 (not recorded which). Material: PBMCs or T cells enriched from blood (not recorded which). This chain uses TRBV12-2 with TRBJ1-5. TRBV12-2 is shown as a pseudogene. The CDR3 reads CASRLVGGAFRNQPQHF. The CDR3 DNA reads as TGTGCAAGTCGCTTAGTTGGGGGGGCCTTTCGCAATCAGCCCCAGCATTTT.